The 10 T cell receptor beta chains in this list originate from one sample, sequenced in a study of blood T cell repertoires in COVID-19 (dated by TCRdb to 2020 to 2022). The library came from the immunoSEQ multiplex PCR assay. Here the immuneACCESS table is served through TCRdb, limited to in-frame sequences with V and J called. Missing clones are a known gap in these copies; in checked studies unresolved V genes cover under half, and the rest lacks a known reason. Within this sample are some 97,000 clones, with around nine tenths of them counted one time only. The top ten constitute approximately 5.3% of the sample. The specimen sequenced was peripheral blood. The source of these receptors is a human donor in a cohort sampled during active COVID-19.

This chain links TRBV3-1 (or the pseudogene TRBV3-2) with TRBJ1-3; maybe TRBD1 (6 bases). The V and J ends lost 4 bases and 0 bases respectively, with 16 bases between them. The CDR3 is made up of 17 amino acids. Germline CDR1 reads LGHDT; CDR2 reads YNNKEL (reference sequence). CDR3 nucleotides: TGTGCCAGCAGCCCACGTGGGACAAGCTACTCTGGAAACACCATATATTTT. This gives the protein CASSPRGTSYSGNTIYF.

The CDR3 is CASSPTGNYHYTF. The CDR3 DNA reads TGTGCCAGCAGCCCGACAGGAAACTACCACTACACCTTC. The gene calls are TRBV6-5 and TRBJ1-2, with D possibly TRBD1 on 6 matching bases. Germline assignment: CDR1 MNHEY and CDR2 SVGAGI. CDR3 size: 13 residues. V was trimmed by 6 bases and J by 10 bases, leaving 18 bases between them.

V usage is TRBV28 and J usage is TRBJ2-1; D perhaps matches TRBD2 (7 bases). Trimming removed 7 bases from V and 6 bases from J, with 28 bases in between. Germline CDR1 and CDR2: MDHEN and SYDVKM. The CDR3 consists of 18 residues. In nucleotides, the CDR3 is TGTGCCAGCAAAAGCCCAAGGGGGGGGAGGGGCTTCATCAATGAGCAGTTCTTC. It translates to CASKSPRGGRGFINEQFF.

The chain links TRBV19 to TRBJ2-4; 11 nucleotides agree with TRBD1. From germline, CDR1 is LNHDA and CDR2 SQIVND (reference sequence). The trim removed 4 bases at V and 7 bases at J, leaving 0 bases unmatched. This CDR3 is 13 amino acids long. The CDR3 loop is CASSRTGGNIQYF. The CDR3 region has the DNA TGTGCCAGTAGTAGGACAGGGGGCAACATTCAGTACTTC.

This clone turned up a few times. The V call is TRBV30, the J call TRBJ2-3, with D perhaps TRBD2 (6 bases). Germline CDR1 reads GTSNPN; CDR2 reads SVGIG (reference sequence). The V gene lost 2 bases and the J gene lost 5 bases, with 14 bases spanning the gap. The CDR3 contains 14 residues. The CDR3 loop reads CAWSLTGEKDTQYF. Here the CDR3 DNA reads TGTGCCTGGAGTCTTACGGGAGAGAAAGATACGCAGTATTTT.

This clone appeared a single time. CDR3 bases: TGTGCCAGCTGGCCGGGACTAGCGGGAGAATTCTCACCCTACAATGAGCAGTTCTTC. Its translation is CASWPGLAGEFSPYNEQFF. The chain links TRBV18 to TRBJ2-1, with 14 bases lining up with TRBD2. Germline values: CDR1 KGHSH, CDR2 LQKENI. The CDR3 sequence is 19 residues long. V lost 7 bases and J lost 2; bases outside the gene matches: 13.

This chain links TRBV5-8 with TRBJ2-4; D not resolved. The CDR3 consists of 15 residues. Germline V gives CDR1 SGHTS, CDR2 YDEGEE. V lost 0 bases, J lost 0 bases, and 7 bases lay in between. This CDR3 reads CASSLVSIAKNIQYF. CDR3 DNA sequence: TGTGCCAGCAGCTTGGTCAGTATAGCCAAAAACATTCAGTACTTC.

CDR3 DNA: TGTGCCAGTAGTATAAGGGGACAGAAAAGTCAGCCCCAGCATTTT. Translating it yields CASSIRGQKSQPQHF. V is TRBV19 and J is TRBJ1-5; 7 bases map to TRBD1. V dropped 2 bases and J dropped 6; count of bases not matched to a gene: 7. Germline V lookup: CDR1 LNHDA, CDR2 SQIVND (reference sequence). This CDR3 region has 15 residues.

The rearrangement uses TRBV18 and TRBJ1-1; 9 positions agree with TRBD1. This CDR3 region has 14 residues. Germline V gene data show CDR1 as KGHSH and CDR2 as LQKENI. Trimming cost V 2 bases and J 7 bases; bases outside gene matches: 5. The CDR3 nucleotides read TGTGCCAGCTCACCAATGGGACAGGGTGGTGAAGCTTTCTTT. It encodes CASSPMGQGGEAFF.

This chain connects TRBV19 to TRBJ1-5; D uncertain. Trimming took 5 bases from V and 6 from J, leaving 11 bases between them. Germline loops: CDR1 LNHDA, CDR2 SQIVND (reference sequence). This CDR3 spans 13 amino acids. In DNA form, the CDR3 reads TGTGCCAGTAGTGAGTTCATAAGTCAGCCCCAGCATTTT. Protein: CASSEFISQPQHF.